This T cell receptor (beta chain) was recovered during a study of glioma-infiltrating T cells after dendritic cell vaccination (dated by TCRdb to between 2015 and 2016). Background for the entire study: A cohort of 15 glioblastoma patients from Phase I and II dendritic cell vaccination trials was included, of whom 9 were newly diagnosed and 6 had recurrent disease. Tumor-infiltrating lymphocyte content was quantified and tumor and blood repertoires were compared in dendritic cell-vaccinated glioblastoma patients by deep sequencing of TCR beta CDR3 regions. Patients received three intradermal dendritic cell vaccine injections at biweekly intervals in the arm below the axilla. Survival after dendritic cell vaccination was correlated with TCR sequencing metrics, such as TIL content and the overlap between tumor and blood repertoires. The vaccine was prepared from monocyte-derived dendritic cells that were cultured for under 8 days with IL-4 and GM-CSF and then pulsed overnight with autologous tumor lysate. Between the early 2000s and the early 2010s, the patients were given dendritic cell vaccination pulsed with autologous tumor lysate.

Results and caveats for the whole study, not just this receptor: Longer time to progression and overall survival after dendritic cell vaccination were predicted by higher estimated pretreatment TIL content. The cohort was small and heterogeneous, only a few patients had full blood and tumor sets, and even fewer had initial-recurrent tumor pairs. TCR clonality showed no direct relationship with survival, which suggests that a diverse polyclonal response may be important. The three-group TCR overlap response model was characterized as speculative, and prospective validation of the model was stated to be required.

To be selected, patients needed enough residual fresh-frozen tumor tissue and more than two years of available survival data. Molecular status otherwise varied across the glioblastoma patients, but none of them carried an isocitrate dehydrogenase mutation. PBMC collection took place before vaccination, two weeks after the third vaccination, and at tumor progression if progression occurred. The Qiagen DNeasy Blood extraction Kit was used to extract genomic DNA. The immunoSEQ assay amplified TCRB CDR3 regions from around 2 micrograms of genomic DNA, or from all available DNA when less than that amount was available. The multiplex PCR employed 60 forward primers targeting TCR V beta segments and 13 reverse primers targeting J beta segments. To estimate the number of reads per starting template, synthetic control templates were added to each sample at limiting dilution. Reads of 87 bp were generated by sequencing on the Illumina HiSeq System. Processing in the source paper ran as follows. PCR and sequencing errors were removed by a nearest neighbor algorithm that merged closely related sequences. TCR overlap was measured as the percentage of unique tumor TCR beta sequences also present in the same patient's peripheral blood. TCRdb obtained this table from immuneACCESS and retained in-frame rearrangements with V and J assigned. These tables miss some clones; where compared with another copy, unresolved V genes account for less than half of the shortfall, and the remainder is unexplained. From that table come the V and J calls and clone size; the DNA was used to work out D and trimming. The table for this sample lists approximately 82,000 clones; over 85% of them were counted only once. The leading ten clones occupy roughly 3.2% of the sample.

A word on this clone: There is no known antigen for this receptor. No base qualities exist here, and no much larger clone lies one base off it.

This TCR was sampled from a human donor with glioblastoma. Here the sequenced sample was blood, taken before dendritic cell vaccination.

The bases read TGCGCCAGCAGTCACCCCCGGACGGGGTGGCGGTACTTC. This translates into CASSHPRTGWRYF. The chain uses TRBV23-1 and TRBJ2-7; TRBD2 is possibly the D segment (5 matching bases). Being an ORF, TRBV23-1 has a function that is uncertain. The CDR3 contains 13 residues, cysteine and phenylalanine counted. The sequence is cut down to CDR3 DNA, 39 bases in frame from base 1. V lost 3 bases and J lost 12 bases; the stretch between them is 18 bases long.